These 18 T cell receptor beta chains were all obtained from the same sample, sequenced in a study of human T cells and chemical hapten exposure. Time point meaning: pre-sensitization, week 0. Treatment described: therapeutic diphenylcyclopropenone sensitization with weekly scalp DPC. TCRdb reanalysed the RACE reads using MiXCR and keeps one entry per CDR3 protein. The sample lists 50,000 to 65,000 distinct CDR3 sequences, approximately 11% occurring once. Material: whole blood, obtained in connection with sensitization to the hapten diphenylcyclopropenone (DPC). The receptors stem from a woman aged 40 to 50 with alopecia areata. Some clones in this sample may be carry-over from other donors' samples.

This clonotype appeared a single time. A much larger clone differs by one base, so this may be a read error. J is TRBJ2-1 and V is TRBV7-3; possible D gene TRBD2, 5 bases. Germline CDR1 SGHTA, CDR2 FQGTGA. Trimming pared 2 bases from V and 6 bases from J, leaving 17 bases between. This CDR3 region has 16 residues. As DNA, the CDR3 is TGTGCCAGCAGCTTAGAAGTCGAGGGAGTTAGCAATGAGCAGTTCTTC. Translated, it gives CASSLEVEGVSNEQFF.

The chain couples TRBV5-6 to TRBJ1-1; D not certain. The CDR3 totals 16 residues. Germline CDR1 SGHDT, CDR2 YYEEEE. Trimming removed 2 bases at V and 0 bases at J, with 14 bases between. The DNA for the CDR3 is TGTGCCAGCAGCTTCGGGCCCACCGTAATGAACACTGAAGCTTTCTTT. Encoded protein: CASSFGPTVMNTEAFF.

This clonotype was counted ten times or more. The chain joins TRBV29-1 to TRBJ1-1, with D hard to call. With 4 bases removed from V and 2 bases from J, the gap between germline ends came to 8 bases. The CDR3 consists of 12 residues. In germline, CDR1 is SQVTM, CDR2 ANQGSEA. The CDR3 loop reads CSVARGNTEAFF. The CDR3 nucleotides read TGCAGCGTTGCCCGGGGAAACACTGAAGCTTTCTTT. The full variable domain, with the rest looked up from reference TRBV29-1 and TRBJ1-1, is SAVISQKPSRDICQRGTSLTIQCQVDSQVTMMFWYRQQPGQSLTLIATANQGSEATYESGFVIDKFPISRPNLTFSTLTVSNMSPEDSSIYLCSVARGNTEAFFGQGTRLTVV.

The chain couples TRBV2 to TRBJ2-7; D is ambiguous. The V and J ends lost 5 bases and 6 bases respectively, with 11 bases between them. In germline, CDR1 is SNHLY, CDR2 FYNNEI. The CDR3 loop spans 12 amino acids. CDR3 nucleotide sequence: TGTGCCAGCAGTATTCCCCCGGGCGAGCAGTACTTC. Its protein product is CASSIPPGEQYF.

This clonotype was counted a single time. The chain carries TRBV28 and TRBJ1-3; no clear D. The V end lost 5 bases, the J end lost 4 bases, and 12 bases lay between the germline ends. In germline, CDR1 is MDHEN, CDR2 SYDVKM. The CDR3 contains 14 residues. The CDR3 DNA follows: TGTGCCAGCAGTCCCGGCCTTGACGGAAACACCATATATTTT. The encoded protein is CASSPGLDGNTIYF. Using reference TRBV28 and TRBJ1-3 for the parts outside the CDR3, the full variable domain is DVKVTQSSRYLVKRTGEKVFLECVQDMDHENMFWYRQDPGLGLRLIYFSYDVKMKEKGDIPEGYSVSREKKERFSLILESASTNQTSMYLCASSPGLDGNTIYFGEGSWLTVV.

The rearrangement joins TRBV20-1 to TRBJ1-1; D ambiguous. This CDR3 region has 13 residues. Trimming took 5 bases from V and 1 from J, leaving 11 bases between them. Germline CDR1 reads DFQATT; CDR2 reads SNEGSKA (reference sequence). The CDR3 DNA sequence: TGCAGTGCTCTAGGGCCAGGGAACACTGAAGCTTTCTTT. This sequence encodes CSALGPGNTEAFF.

This clonotype was observed many times. V usage is TRBV27 and J usage is TRBJ2-1; perhaps TRBD2 as D (5 bases). Germline CDR1 MNHEY, CDR2 SMNVEV (reference sequence). The CDR3 is made up of 15 amino acids. V lost 6 bases, J lost 0 bases, and 12 bases lay in between. DNA of the CDR3: TGTGCCAGCAGCGGGGTTGGGGTCTCCTACAATGAGCAGTTCTTC. Residues: CASSGVGVSYNEQFF.

This clonotype was seen a handful of times. The chain joins TRBV6-5 to TRBJ2-7; 7 positions agree with TRBD1. CDR3 length equals 15 residues. The germline gives CDR1 MNHEY, CDR2 SVGAGI. Losses at the gene ends were 1 base for V and 3 bases for J; bases not matched to a gene: 6. The CDR3 protein is CASSYYKGAGYEQYF. The CDR3 nucleotides read TGTGCCAGCAGTTACTATAAGGGGGCAGGCTACGAGCAGTACTTC.

This clonotype has more than one count but fewer than ten. CDR3 DNA: TGTGCCAGCACCCCGACGGTTAATCAGCCCCAGCATTTT. Its translation is CASTPTVNQPQHF. The chain combines TRBV6-5 with TRBJ1-5; the D is unclear. Germline-derived CDR1 and CDR2 are MNHEY and SVGAGI. The CDR3 totals 13 residues. Trimming removed 7 bases from V and 4 bases from J, with 11 bases in between.

The sample holds many counts of this clonotype. V and J are TRBV6-1 and TRBJ1-1; 8 positions agree with TRBD1. Looked up from germline, CDR1 is MNHNS and CDR2 is SASEGT. The CDR3 length is 13 residues. V trimming: 6 bases; J trimming: 6 bases; junction bases outside the gene matches: 6. The CDR3 protein is CASSSGGKAEAFF. The CDR3 DNA reads as TGTGCCAGCAGCTCAGGGGGCAAGGCTGAAGCTTTCTTT.

This clonotype was seen ten or more times. The rearrangement joins TRBV6-5 to TRBJ1-4, with TRBD1 as a possible D gene (5 bases). Germline CDR1 reads MNHEY; CDR2 reads SVGAGI. The V gene lost 0 bases and the J gene lost 3 bases, with 11 bases spanning the gap. This CDR3 has 16 residues. The chain's CDR3 is CASSYSGRAANEKLFF. CDR3 sequence (DNA): TGTGCCAGCAGTTACTCGGGGCGGGCGGCTAATGAAAAACTGTTTTTT.

This chain joins TRBV4-3 and TRBJ1-6, with 8 bases identical to TRBD1. Per germline, CDR1 LGHNA and CDR2 YSLEER. V was clipped by 0 bases and J by 10 bases; unmatched bases: 14. The CDR3 has 18 amino acids. This CDR3 reads CASSQEARGRSFVSPLHF. The CDR3 bases are TGCGCCAGCAGCCAAGAAGCCAGGGGGCGAAGTTTTGTCTCACCCCTCCACTTT.

The J gene is TRBJ1-2, the V gene TRBV20-1; D gene uncertain. CDR1 is DFQATT and CDR2 is SNEGSKA in the germline V gene (reference sequence). V dropped 1 base and J dropped 2 bases, with 5 bases sitting between them. This CDR3 comprises 12 residues. This chain's CDR3 is CSARGGNYGYTF. DNA for the CDR3: TGCAGTGCTAGAGGAGGGAACTATGGCTACACCTTC.

This chain uses TRBV30 with TRBJ2-2, with D tentatively TRBD2 (5 bases). Trimming removed 3 bases at V and 8 bases at J, with 13 bases between. Germline lookup yields CDR1 GTSNPN and CDR2 SVGIG (reference sequence). CDR3 length: 13 residues. CDR3 residues: CAWRDRGTGELFF. CDR3 DNA sequence: TGTGCCTGGAGAGACCGGGGAACGGGGGAGCTGTTTTTT.

This clonotype showed up many times. The chain combines TRBV14 with TRBJ2-2; D remains ambiguous. Trimming cost V 3 bases and J 0 bases, with 8 bases left between them. The germline V gene has CDR1 SGHDN and CDR2 FVKESK. CDR3 length: 15 amino acids. In DNA form, the CDR3 reads TGTGCCAGCAGCCAGGTGACTCCGAACACCGGGGAGCTGTTTTTT. Encoded protein: CASSQVTPNTGELFF.

Ten or more counts support this clonotype. The chain employs TRBV28 and TRBJ2-3; no clear D gene. This CDR3 is 12 amino acids long. Germline values: CDR1 MDHEN, CDR2 SYDVKM. V gave up 7 bases and J gave up 6 bases, with 11 bases separating them. CDR3 sequence reads: CASTTSRDTQYF. As DNA, the CDR3 is TGTGCCAGCACTACTTCGCGCGATACGCAGTATTTT.

Comments on this clonotype: A read error may explain this, as a much larger clone is one base away. The chain joins TRBV9 to TRBJ2-1; the D is unclear. This CDR3 region has 13 residues. Germline CDR1 SGDLS, CDR2 YYNGEE. The ends were cut back, 1 base at V and 4 bases at J, with 6 bases in the middle. In DNA, the CDR3 is TGTGCCAGCAGCGTACATGGGTACAATGAGCAGTTCTTC. This gives the protein CASSVHGYNEQFF.

The genes are TRBV29-1 and TRBJ2-1; 9 bases map to TRBD2. Germline assignment: CDR1 SQVTM and CDR2 ANQGSEA. CDR3 length equals 14 residues. V lost 7 bases to trimming and J lost 10 bases; unmatched junction nucleotides: 14. DNA for the CDR3: TGCAGCGGAGCCGGGACTAGCAGCCGGATCGAGCAGTTCTTC. Translating gives CSGAGTSSRIEQFF.